In this sample, the clone carrying this T cell receptor beta chain turned up a few times. Its antigen is currently unknown. 60 Vbeta and 13 Jbeta primers were used in PCR. The table came from immunoSEQ multiplex PCR; TCRdb's copy has only in-frame clones and leaves some out. Of under 150,000 clones listed, around a tenth are singletons. Trimming took 7 bases from V and 1 from J, leaving 14 bases between them. The CDR3 has 15 residues. Germline V gene sequence: CDR1 SNHLY, CDR2 FYNNEI. The data belong to a study of cytomegalovirus exposure and HLA in healthy donors. Study at large: Earlier, 150 million to 200 million T cells were analyzed, and some 120 million unique TCR beta sequences were found among them.

Notes on the study in general: Within an earlier analysis, most TCR beta V segments proved productive either about 87% or about 30% of the time.

The chain combines TRBV2 with TRBJ1-5; perhaps TRBD1 as D (6 bases). The TCR originated in a man aged 25-40 years in good health and CMV-seronegative. The sequenced sample was PBMCs. The CDR3 DNA is TGTGCCAGCAAAAGGGGGGGGACAAGCAATCAGCCCCAGCATTTT. Its protein product is CASKRGGTSNQPQHF.